This T cell receptor beta chain was identified in a study of blood T cell repertoires in COVID-19 (TCRdb year 2020). For context, the study as a whole: Samples covering the acute and convalescent phases of COVID-19 were provided by collaborators in the United States, Italy and Spain. A freely available public database, intended as a resource for researchers studying the immune response to SARS-CoV-2, is where the repertoires were released. The dataset comprised deeply sampled blood TCRbeta repertoires from subjects exposed to, actively infected with, or recovered from COVID-19. The samples were drawn from two sources: the first 160 participants of the ongoing ImmuneRACE study, and over 1,000 subjects contributed by 6 global collaborators. Where available, HLA class I and class II types were taken from metadata supplied by the sample provider and were not determined by assay-based typing. The prospective study material was composed of cDNA or gDNA derived from T cells, B-cell-depleted T cells, or PBMCs. A de-identified subject ID, COVID-19 status, age in years and sex were almost always included in the sample metadata. What the work shows at the level of the full study, not this receptor alone: The quantity of clinical and demographic metadata differed by source and by participant and was supplied without curation.

TCRbeta CDR3 regions were amplified from genomic DNA using the immunoSEQ Assay, a bias-controlled multiplex PCR. The study's processing was this. Within the assay, amplification of reference gene primers was used to estimate how many nucleated cells each sample contained. To quantify the absolute abundance of each unique TCRbeta CDR3 rearrangement, sequence reads were collapsed and filtered. For each sample, productive Simpson clonality was calculated as the square root of Simpson's diversity index over productive rearrangements. This immuneACCESS table, as held by TCRdb, lists in-frame sequences with V and J called but not all clones. Of the missing ones, under half trace to an unresolved V gene in checked studies; the others have no known cause. That table is the source of V, J and clone size, and D and trimming were worked out from the DNA. The sample profile shows around 89,000 clones; 70% to 90% of them were found once. The top ten clones comprise 0.47% of the sample.

The junction shows trimming of 10 bases on V and 4 bases on J, plus 10 bases between the germline ends. Counted from cysteine to phenylalanine, this CDR3 has 11 amino acids. The read is trimmed to its CDR3 DNA, 33 bases read in frame from base 1. CDR1 and CDR2 are drawn from the germline V gene (reference sequence): LNHDA, SQIVND. A note on this clone: Its antigen remains unidentified. The input lacks base qualities; no much larger clone sits a single base away.

Whole blood was collected in K2EDTA tubes by collaborating institutions according to the institutions' own protocols. For TCRbeta analysis, collaborator samples were shipped as frozen whole blood, as isolated PBMCs, or as DNA extracted from either sample type. This receptor was obtained from a man in his 60s with acute or convalescent COVID-19. The sequencing sample was made of peripheral blood. This chain is built from TRBV19 and TRBJ1-2, and TRBD1 may be the D gene, going by 6 matching bases. The CDR3 corresponds to CATRQAYGYTF. The DNA is as follows: TGTGCCACCCGACAGGCCTATGGCTACACCTTC.